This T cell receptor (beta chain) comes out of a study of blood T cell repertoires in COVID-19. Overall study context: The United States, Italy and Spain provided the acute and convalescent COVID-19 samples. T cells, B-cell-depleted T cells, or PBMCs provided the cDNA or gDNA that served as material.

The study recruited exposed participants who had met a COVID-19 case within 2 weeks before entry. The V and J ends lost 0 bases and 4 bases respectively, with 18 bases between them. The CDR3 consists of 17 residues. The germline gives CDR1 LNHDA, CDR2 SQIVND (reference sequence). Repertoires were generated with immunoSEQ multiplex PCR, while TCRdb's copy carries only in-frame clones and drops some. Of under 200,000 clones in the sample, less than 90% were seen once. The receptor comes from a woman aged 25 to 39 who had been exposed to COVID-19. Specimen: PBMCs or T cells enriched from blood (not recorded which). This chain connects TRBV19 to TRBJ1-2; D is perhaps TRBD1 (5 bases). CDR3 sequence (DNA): TGTGCCAGTAGTATAGACGGATTTAGAAAAACAGGCTATGGCTACACCTTC. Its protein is CASSIDGFRKTGYGYTF.